These 21 T cell receptor beta chains were sequenced from one sample in a study of cytomegalovirus exposure and HLA in healthy donors. The PCR made use of 60 Vbeta and 13 Jbeta primers. Data came from immunoSEQ multiplex PCR; TCRdb stores just in-frame clones and leaves some out. The sample includes roughly 120,000 clones, 70% to 80% of them seen just once. The sequenced material came from PBMCs. The receptors were gathered from a woman aged 45-59 years in good health and CMV-seropositive.

The CDR3 spells CASSERGAKNIQYF. CDR3 in DNA: TGTGCCAGCAGTGAAAGGGGAGCCAAAAACATTCAGTACTTC. The rearrangement links TRBV9 to TRBJ2-4; weak D call: TRBD1 (5 bases). Per the germline V gene, CDR1 is SGDLS and CDR2 is YYNGEE. The CDR3 has 14 amino acids. Trimming left V 5 bases short and J 0 bases short, with 9 bases between. Full variable domain (missing parts from reference TRBV9 and TRBJ2-4): DSGVTQTPKHLITATGQRVTLRCSPRSGDLSVYWYQQSLDQGLQFLIQYYNGEERAKGNILERFSAQQFPDLHSELNLSSLELGDSALYFCASSERGAKNIQYFGAGTRLSVL.

The chain uses TRBV7-9 and TRBJ2-3, with a tentative D call TRBD1 (6 bases). The CDR3 totals 19 residues. The germline CDR1 and CDR2 sequences are SEHNR and FQNEAQ (reference sequence). V lost 4 bases and J lost 0, with 23 bases in between. The CDR3 sequence: CASSSWTVGSILSTDTQYF. CDR3 DNA: TGTGCCAGCAGCTCATGGACAGTCGGAAGCATACTTAGCACAGATACGCAGTATTTT.

The chain has TRBV2 and TRBJ2-3; 13 bases fit TRBD2. The CDR3 is made up of 17 amino acids. Germline V gene sequence: CDR1 SNHLY, CDR2 FYNNEI. Unmatched junction bases numbered 6, after V lost 5 bases and J lost 1 base. The CDR3 DNA reads as TGTGCCAGCAGTTCCTTTGGGACTAGCGGGGGCACAGATACGCAGTATTTT. It codes for CASSSFGTSGGTDTQYF.

This sequence joins TRBV19 and TRBJ1-5, with TRBD1 matching over 7 bases. This CDR3 has 15 residues. The trim removed 7 bases at V and 4 bases at J, leaving 10 bases unmatched. Germline CDR1 LNHDA, CDR2 SQIVND (reference sequence). This CDR3 is CASMSRGQFNQPQHF. CDR3 bases: TGTGCCAGTATGTCCCGGGGACAGTTTAATCAGCCCCAGCATTTT.

The chain has TRBV9 and TRBJ1-5, with TRBD1 as a possible D gene (6 bases). From germline, CDR1 is SGDLS and CDR2 YYNGEE. Deletions cut 4 bases from V and 3 bases from J, with 14 bases between. This CDR3 region has 15 residues. CDR3 nucleotides: TGTGCCAGCAGCCAGGGACCAGGGGCCAATCAGCCCCAGCATTTT. Its translation: CASSQGPGANQPQHF.

The V gene is TRBV5-5, the J gene TRBJ1-3, with a tentative D call TRBD1 (5 bases). Germline V gives CDR1 SGHKS, CDR2 YYEKEE (reference sequence). V lost 2 bases and J lost 8, with 17 bases in between. The CDR3 is 15 amino acids. CDR3 loop: CASSFAGTQEYTIYF. The CDR3 coding sequence is TGTGCCAGCAGCTTCGCCGGGACTCAAGAATACACCATATATTTT.

The chain joins TRBV14 to TRBJ1-3, with D unclear. The germline CDR1 and CDR2 sequences are SGHDN and FVKESK. Trimming left V 6 bases short and J 0 bases short, with 6 bases between. CDR3 size: 13 residues. The CDR3 DNA reads as TGTGCCAGCAGGCAGGCCTCTGGAAACACCATATATTTT. It codes for CASRQASGNTIYF.

The V call is TRBV5-4, the J call TRBJ1-1; TRBD1 agrees at 12 bases. The germline V gene has CDR1 SGHNT and CDR2 YYREEE (reference sequence). V dropped 4 bases and J dropped 2; count of bases not matched to a gene: 6. The CDR3 consists of 16 residues. The DNA of the CDR3 is TGTGCCAGCAGCGTCCGGGACAGGGGGCATAACACTGAAGCTTTCTTT. It translates to CASSVRDRGHNTEAFF.

This clone has a single count. CDR3 region: CASRPKSGTEAFF. As DNA, the CDR3 is TGTGCCAGCAGACCGAAATCCGGCACTGAAGCTTTCTTT. This chain uses TRBV7-9 with TRBJ1-1; no definite D call. CDR3 length: 13 residues. Germline V CDR1 and CDR2: SEHNR, FQNEAQ (reference sequence). V was clipped by 6 bases and J by 4 bases, with 12 bases between them.

The chain uses TRBV14 and TRBJ2-4, with D possibly matching TRBD2 (6 bases). CDR3 length: 15 amino acids. V lost 1 base to trimming and J lost 7 bases, with 14 bases between them. Germline CDR1 reads SGHDN; CDR2 reads FVKESK. The CDR3 bases are TGTGCCAGCAGCCAAGTGTCTCGGGGGAATAACATTCAGTACTTC. Residues: CASSQVSRGNNIQYF.

The count of this clone is one. CDR3: CASSQVAVSGYTF. The CDR3 DNA reads as TGCGCCAGCAGCCAAGTGGCAGTCTCTGGCTACACCTTC. The chain links TRBV4-3 to TRBJ1-2; D unresolved. V was pared by 1 base and J by 7 bases, with 10 bases between. Per germline, CDR1 LGHNA and CDR2 YSLEER. The CDR3 loop spans 13 amino acids.

Points on this clone: The same CDR3 also results from other DNA sequences found in this sample. The chain employs TRBV7-2 and TRBJ1-1; 9 nucleotides align to TRBD1. Trimming took 3 bases from V and 1 from J; bases not matched to a gene: 0. Germline V gives CDR1 SGHTA, CDR2 FQGNSA. The CDR3 loop spans 14 amino acids. DNA of the CDR3: TGTGCCAGCAGCTTGGGACAGGGGAACACTGAAGCTTTCTTT. Amino acids: CASSLGQGNTEAFF. Based on the CDR3 plus reference TRBV7-2 and TRBJ1-1, the full variable domain is GAGVSQSPSNKVTEKGKDVELRCDPISGHTALYWYRQSLGQGLEFLIYFQGNSAPDKSGLPSDRFSAERTGGSVSTLTIQRTQQEDSAVYLCASSLGQGNTEAFFGQGTRLTVV.

The chain links TRBV4-3 to TRBJ1-5; D not resolved. The germline V and J ends were trimmed by 1 base and 4 bases, with 8 bases remaining between them. Germline-derived CDR1 and CDR2 are LGHNA and YSLEER. The CDR3 loop spans 14 amino acids. The DNA of the CDR3 is TGCGCCAGCAGCCAAGGTGTCGGGAATCAGCCCCAGCATTTT. Encoded protein: CASSQGVGNQPQHF.

As concerns this clone: Other nucleotide sequences from this sample produce the same CDR3. V gene TRBV18 combines with J gene TRBJ2-7; 9 bases align to TRBD1. This CDR3 comprises 14 residues. The junction had 3 bases not matched to a gene; V was cut back by 1 base and J by 5 bases. Germline values: CDR1 KGHSH, CDR2 LQKENI. CDR3 residues: CASSPRQGDNEQYF. For the CDR3, the DNA is TGTGCCAGCTCACCACGACAGGGGGACAACGAGCAGTACTTC.

The V and J genes are TRBV10-3 and TRBJ1-1; perhaps TRBD1 as D (6 bases). The length of the CDR3 is 13 residues. Trimming pared 4 bases from V and 6 bases from J, leaving 12 bases between. In germline, CDR1 is ENHRY, CDR2 SYGVKD. The CDR3 reads CAISGQERAEAFF. The DNA of the CDR3 is TGTGCCATCAGTGGACAGGAACGGGCTGAAGCTTTCTTT.

The chain combines TRBV6-1 with TRBJ1-2, with TRBD1 identical over 7 bases. The trim removed 7 bases at V and 4 bases at J, leaving 12 bases unmatched. The CDR3 has 15 amino acids. Germline lookup yields CDR1 MNHNS and CDR2 SASEGT. CDR3 bases: TGTGCCAGCATTACCGGGACAGCCCTTGTCTATGGCTACACCTTC. This gives the protein CASITGTALVYGYTF.

V and J are TRBV19 and TRBJ2-2, with D tentatively TRBD2 (6 bases). Germline values: CDR1 LNHDA, CDR2 SQIVND (reference sequence). The length of the CDR3 is 14 residues. V was pared by 7 bases and J by 5 bases, with 14 bases between. For the CDR3, the DNA is TGTGCCAGTATGTGGACTACGACGACCGGGGAGCTGTTTTTT. Amino acid sequence: CASMWTTTTGELFF.

V is TRBV30 and J is TRBJ2-7; 8 bases are shared with TRBD2. The V gene end was trimmed by 8 bases and the J gene end by 3 bases; junction bases not matched to a gene: 9. This CDR3 has 13 residues. Germline loops: CDR1 GTSNPN, CDR2 SVGIG (reference sequence). CDR3 region: CALDGGANYEQYF. CDR3 in DNA: TGTGCCCTCGACGGGGGGGCGAACTACGAGCAGTACTTC.

The V and J genes are TRBV5-1 and TRBJ2-3, with D tentatively TRBD1 (5 bases). Germline V gene sequence: CDR1 SGHRS, CDR2 YFSETQ. V lost 5 bases and J lost 6, with 19 bases in between. The CDR3 is 15 residues long. CDR3 bases: TGCGCCAGCAGTTTCGAAGGTCGCAGGGTGGATACGCAGTATTTT. This translates into CASSFEGRRVDTQYF.

The chain joins TRBV5-4 to TRBJ1-6, with D possibly being TRBD1 (6 bases). V was cut by 1 base and J by 10 bases, with 15 bases left in between. Germline CDR1 and CDR2: SGHNT and YYREEE (reference sequence). The CDR3 runs to 15 residues. CDR3 in amino acids: CASSLTSGVGSPLHF. DNA for the CDR3: TGTGCCAGCAGCTTGACCTCAGGGGTGGGGTCACCCCTCCACTTT. Full variable domain (outside the CDR3, taken from reference TRBV5-4 and TRBJ1-6): ETGVTQSPTHLIKTRGQQVTLRCSSQSGHNTVSWYQQALGQGPQFIFQYYREEENGRGNFPPRFSGLQFPNYSSELNVNALELDDSALYLCASSLTSGVGSPLHFGNGTRLTVT.

The rearrangement links TRBV7-8 to TRBJ2-1; 9 bases match TRBD1. V was pared by 5 bases and J by 6 bases, with 5 bases of the junction left unmatched. CDR1 and CDR2 (germline): SGHVS, FQNEAQ. CDR3 length: 14 amino acids. CDR3 residues: CASSEGTGSNEQFF. CDR3 sequence (DNA): TGTGCCAGCAGCGAAGGGACAGGGAGCAATGAGCAGTTCTTC. Looking up the rest from reference TRBV7-8 and TRBJ2-1 gives the full variable domain: GAGVSQSPRYKVAKRGQDVALRCDPISGHVSLFWYQQALGQGPEFLTYFQNEAQLDKSGLPSDRFFAERPEGSVSTLKIQRTQQEDSAVYLCASSEGTGSNEQFFGPGTRLTVL.